The rows below give T cell receptor beta chains drawn from one sample of a study of beta chain features in type 1 diabetes. Here immunoSEQ multiplex PCR was the method, and the copy in TCRdb shows in-frame clones only, minus some. The data show about 930,000 clones, roughly 15% seen once. Input material: naive CD4+ T cells from blood. The origin of the receptors is a woman between 18 and 29 years old in good health. CDR3s leave out the opening cysteine and the closing phenylalanine or tryptophan.

cdr3_length,v_call,j_call,cdr3_aa
14,TRBV7-2,TRBJ2-1,ASSFSLAGLVNEQF
8,TRBV28,TRBJ2-3,ATVADTQY
13,TRBV9,TRBJ2-3,ASSTTGLGTDTQY
8,TRBV7-9,TRBJ2-3,ASFPGPQY
13,TRBV19,TRBJ2-7,ASSIRQGSTYEQY
13,TRBV7-2,TRBJ2-5,ASSPTGSLGETQY
20,TRBV7-2,TRBJ2-6,ASSLAPPLGRGYRSGANVLT
15,TRBV7-8,TRBJ2-1,ASSSRRVAGGGDEQF
10,TRBV11-3,TRBJ2-1,ASSSQLGEQF
11,TRBV18,TRBJ1-1,ASSPEGPPEAF
10,TRBV7-2,TRBJ2-5,ASSLDAGTQY
16,TRBV28,TRBJ2-4,ASSSPGLAGEERNIQY
13,TRBV7-9,TRBJ1-4,ASSPGTTTNEKLF
15,TRBV4-1,TRBJ2-7,ASSQDRAQGRSYEQY
11,TRBV7-2,TRBJ2-1,ASSLKRENEQF
12,TRBV29-1,TRBJ2-4,SVLSRDRGDIQY
15,TRBV11-2,TRBJ1-1,ASSVAVVTGIGTEAF
12,TRBV28,TRBJ2-5,ATSGGGSPETQY
15,TRBV5-1,TRBJ2-7,ASSLGLAGGSAYEQY
17,TRBV7-9,TRBJ2-3,ASSSEAGTGGVGTDTQY
11,TRBV10-3,TRBJ1-2,AISERNGYGYT
13,TRBV7-9,TRBJ2-5,ASSSRGGYQETQY
13,TRBV4-3,TRBJ2-7,ASSQDRLGAREQY
13,TRBV28,TRBJ2-1,ASSLSPAGGNEQF
14,TRBV7-9,TRBJ2-1,ASSPRSGRLYNEQF
12,TRBV7-2,TRBJ2-6,ASSSFGGANVLT
14,TRBV5-4,TRBJ2-1,ASSLAGGGSYNEQF
13,TRBV7-8,TRBJ2-1,ASSLVGLSHNEQF
13,TRBV9,TRBJ2-7,ASSTSPGTGAEQY
14,TRBV25-1,TRBJ2-1,ASSGVGTRTYNEQF
14,TRBV5-1,TRBJ2-6,ASSSAGLSGANVLT
14,TRBV28,TRBJ1-5,ASSLSPRGSNQPQH
12,TRBV28,TRBJ2-6,ASSLWSGANVLT
15,TRBV4-3,TRBJ2-7,ASSQGLGLAFSYEQY
13,TRBV2,TRBJ2-3,ASSGGRVGSDTQY
13,TRBV6-5,TRBJ2-4,ASSRGGEAKNIQY
14,TRBV10-2,TRBJ2-5,ASSESSGGPEKTQY
12,TRBV9,TRBJ1-4,ASSVGDVGTQLF
10,TRBV28,TRBJ2-7,ASTGGAYEQY
10,TRBV14,TRBJ1-6,ASSQDRRTAV
12,TRBV7-2,TRBJ2-1,AIPGPRSYNEQF
9,TRBV28,TRBJ2-5,ASSFRETQY
13,TRBV4-3,TRBJ1-2,ASSQGMQDRYGYT
16,TRBV7-2,TRBJ2-3,ASSSPMTSGRSTDTQY
12,TRBV4-1,TRBJ1-5,ASSRDSLNQPQH
15,TRBV5-1,TRBJ1-4,ASSLGTQRGSNEKLF
14,TRBV7-2,TRBJ1-1,ASSPRLVRMNTEAF
14,TRBV5-1,TRBJ2-6,ASSLAPISGANVLT
11,TRBV6-5,TRBJ2-3,ASSYNPGSTQY
12,TRBV6-5,TRBJ1-2,ASSLAGSNNGYT
12,TRBV7-2,TRBJ2-1,ASSVRTGDNEQF
9,TRBV20-1,TRBJ2-1,SASQGFEQF
16,TRBV13,TRBJ2-1,ASSYFERAGDPYNEQF
14,TRBV15,TRBJ2-3,ATSRDSGGKRDTQY
11,TRBV18,TRBJ2-7,ASSPGLENEQY
14,TRBV7-2,TRBJ1-3,ASSLERHGSGNTIY
16,TRBV28,TRBJ2-6,ASSSGGRRVSGANVLT
13,TRBV18,TRBJ2-1,ASSPGLASYNEQF
13,TRBV5-1,TRBJ1-5,ASSLGTAGNQPQH